The 21 T cell receptor beta chains below were found in one sample sequenced in a study of CD8+ T cells in alopecia areata. Treatment given: oral pan-JAK inhibitor, 5-10 mg twice daily. Following RNA extraction, reverse transcription yielded cDNA that acted as the sequencing template. Repertoires were generated with immunoSEQ multiplex PCR, while TCRdb's copy carries only in-frame clones and drops some. The sample shows about 100,000 clones, just under 60% of them seen only once. Sequences were derived from CD8+ T cells sorted from blood, sampled at approximately week 60, from a patient treated with tofacitinib. The receptor set was obtained from a human donor with alopecia areata.

The rearrangement joins TRBV27 to TRBJ2-3; D not resolved. The CDR3 contains 14 residues. Germline V gives CDR1 MNHEY, CDR2 SMNVEV (reference sequence). V was shortened by 2 bases and J by 0 bases, with 6 bases between the two germline ends. This chain's CDR3 is CASSLDGSTDTQYF. The DNA of the CDR3 is TGTGCCAGCAGTTTAGATGGCAGCACAGATACGCAGTATTTT.

The V and J genes are TRBV4-1 and TRBJ1-1, with D perhaps TRBD1 (6 bases). The CDR3 totals 17 residues. The germline V and J ends were trimmed by 0 bases and 8 bases, with 22 bases remaining between them. Germline loops: CDR1 MGHRA, CDR2 YSYEKL. This CDR3 is CASSQDSGQNFRVEAFF. As DNA, the CDR3 is TGCGCCAGCAGCCAAGATTCAGGACAGAACTTTCGTGTGGAAGCTTTCTTT.

This clone was counted a single time. The chain combines TRBV5-1 with TRBJ1-1, with D tentatively TRBD1 (5 bases). V lost 0 bases, J lost 1 base, and 10 bases lay in between. Germline V gives CDR1 SGHRS, CDR2 YFSETQ. This CDR3 has 15 residues. The CDR3 loop is CASSLAGGGNTEAFF. CDR3 nucleotides: TGCGCCAGCAGCTTGGCCGGGGGTGGGAACACTGAAGCTTTCTTT. The full variable domain, completed using reference TRBV5-1 and TRBJ1-1, is KAGVTQTPRYLIKTRGQQVTLSCSPISGHRSVSWYQQTPGQGLQFLFEYFSETQRNKGNFPGRFSGRQFSNSRSEMNVSTLELGDSALYLCASSLAGGGNTEAFFGQGTRLTVV.

The chain is built from TRBV27 and TRBJ1-1, with D unclear. This CDR3 contains 13 residues. Trimming took off 7 bases at V and 2 bases at J, with 11 bases between the two ends. Per the germline V gene, CDR1 is MNHEY and CDR2 is SMNVEV (reference sequence). The chain's CDR3 is CASTSGYNTEAFF. DNA of the CDR3: TGTGCCAGCACCTCAGGCTATAACACTGAAGCTTTCTTT.

The rearrangement joins TRBV28 to TRBJ2-7; D call uncertain. The V end was cut by 3 bases, the J end by 4 bases, with 7 bases between. This CDR3 has 12 amino acids. CDR1 and CDR2 (germline): MDHEN, SYDVKM. The CDR3 protein is CASSFIGYEQYF. For the CDR3, the DNA is TGTGCCAGCAGTTTCATTGGTTACGAGCAGTACTTC.

Notes on this clone: The conserved phenylalanine or tryptophan is not found at the CDR3 terminus, so this likely reflects a read error. The chain is built from TRBV7-8 and TRBJ1-1; D not certain. Trimming left V 6 bases short and J 6 bases short, with 17 bases between. CDR1 SGHVS and CDR2 FQNEAQ come from the germline V gene. CDR3 length: 14 residues. The CDR3 spells CASSPRGPAPEAFL. The CDR3 bases are TGTGCCAGCAGTCCCCGAGGACCGGCCCCTGAAGCTTTCCTT.

This sequence joins TRBV7-9 and TRBJ2-1; either TRBD1 or TRBD2 may supply D (5 bases each). The germline CDR1 and CDR2 sequences are SEHNR and FQNEAQ (reference sequence). The V end was cut by 5 bases, the J end by 4 bases, with 15 bases between. This CDR3 spans 15 amino acids. The CDR3 protein is CASSQPGREYNEQFF. The CDR3 coding sequence is TGTGCCAGCAGCCAACCGGGGCGTGAATACAATGAGCAGTTCTTC. The variable domain in full, completed from reference TRBV7-9 and TRBJ2-1, reads DTGVSQNPRHKITKRGQNVTFRCDPISEHNRLYWYRQTLGQGPEFLTYFQNEAQLEKSRLLSDRFSAERPKGSFSTLEIQRTEQGDSAMYLCASSQPGREYNEQFFGPGTRLTVL.

This clone appeared once. This sequence joins TRBV27 and TRBJ1-2; 7 nucleotides match TRBD1. This CDR3 is 15 amino acids long. V was clipped by 2 bases and J by 8 bases; unmatched bases: 11. The germline V gene encodes CDR1 MNHEY and CDR2 SMNVEV (reference sequence). CDR3 loop: CASSLAGTALRGYTF. The DNA for the CDR3 is TGTGCCAGCAGTTTAGCCGGGACAGCCCTTCGGGGCTACACCTTC.

This chain connects TRBV27 to TRBJ1-4; 7 nucleotides agree with TRBD1. Trimming removed 5 bases from V and 5 bases from J; junction bases left unmatched: 5. The germline gives CDR1 MNHEY, CDR2 SMNVEV (reference sequence). The CDR3 totals 14 residues. The chain's CDR3 is CASSRQGLNEKLFF. The CDR3 nucleotides are TGTGCCAGCAGTAGACAGGGATTAAATGAAAAACTGTTTTTT.

This clone showed up just a few times. The chain carries TRBV30 and TRBJ1-5, with D possibly being TRBD1 (5 bases). The CDR3 is 13 amino acids. The V gene lost 5 bases and the J gene lost 1 base, with 9 bases spanning the gap. Germline CDR1 reads GTSNPN; CDR2 reads SVGIG (reference sequence). The chain's CDR3 is CAWGAGSNQPQHF. In nucleotides, the CDR3 is TGTGCCTGGGGGGCAGGGAGCAATCAGCCCCAGCATTTT.

The sample holds a few counts of this clone. The chain employs TRBV4-1 and TRBJ2-3, with D perhaps TRBD1 (6 bases). V was trimmed by 2 bases and J by 0 bases, leaving 15 bases between them. CDR3 length equals 17 residues. CDR1 MGHRA and CDR2 YSYEKL come from the germline V gene. The CDR3 DNA reads TGCGCCAGCAGCCAATCTTATGTGGGGGCTAGCACAGATACGCAGTATTTT. Amino acids: CASSQSYVGASTDTQYF.

The chain carries TRBV29-1 and TRBJ2-3; D is possibly TRBD1 or TRBD2 (6 bases each). The V end lost 4 bases, the J end lost 4 bases, and 24 bases lay between the germline ends. The CDR3 has 17 amino acids. Looked up from germline, CDR1 is SQVTM and CDR2 is ANQGSEA. The CDR3 spells CSVAHPQGGFVSDTQYF. Written as DNA, the CDR3 is TGCAGCGTTGCCCACCCACAGGGAGGATTCGTATCAGATACGCAGTATTTT.

This chain connects TRBV5-6 to TRBJ2-1, with 8 bases identical to TRBD2. Looked up from germline, CDR1 is SGHDT and CDR2 is YYEEEE. This CDR3 region has 14 residues. Germline trimming cut 5 bases from V and 3 bases from J; bases unmatched to any gene: 4. CDR3 nucleotide sequence: TGTGCCAGCAGTGCCGGGACTAGCTACAATGAGCAGTTCTTC. Protein: CASSAGTSYNEQFF.

This clone was picked up one time. The chain is built from TRBV6-5 and TRBJ2-5; D possibly corresponds to TRBD2 (6 bases). This CDR3 is built from 13 residues. Germline V CDR1 and CDR2: MNHEY, SVGAGI. Trimming removed 2 bases from V and 5 bases from J, with 9 bases in between. CDR3 DNA: TGTGCCAGCAGTTACGGCGGGAAGGAGACCCAGTACTTC. The encoded protein is CASSYGGKETQYF.

This clone was seen a few times. V is TRBV19 and J is TRBJ1-5; 12 bases agree with TRBD1. The CDR3 loop spans 15 amino acids. CDR1 is LNHDA and CDR2 is SQIVND in the germline V gene (reference sequence). V was pared by 5 bases and J by 6 bases, with 5 bases of the junction left unmatched. The CDR3 DNA sequence: TGTGCCAGTAGTTGGGACAGGGGGCAATCTCAGCCCCAGCATTTT. It yields the protein CASSWDRGQSQPQHF.

This clone was seen just once. The J gene is TRBJ1-3, the V gene TRBV5-1; D possibly corresponds to TRBD1 (6 bases). This CDR3 has 16 residues. CDR1 and CDR2 from the germline V gene are SGHRS and YFSETQ. Trimming took 2 bases from V and 0 from J, leaving 12 bases between them. CDR3: CASSFGHRDSGNTIYF. CDR3 sequence (DNA): TGCGCCAGCAGCTTCGGTCACAGGGACTCTGGAAACACCATATATTTT. The full variable domain, in which reference TRBV5-1 and TRBJ1-3 provide the parts outside the CDR3, is KAGVTQTPRYLIKTRGQQVTLSCSPISGHRSVSWYQQTPGQGLQFLFEYFSETQRNKGNFPGRFSGRQFSNSRSEMNVSTLELGDSALYLCASSFGHRDSGNTIYFGEGSWLTVV.

V usage is TRBV7-9 and J usage is TRBJ1-2, with 9 nucleotides matching TRBD1. This CDR3 has 16 residues. Germline V gene data show CDR1 as SEHNR and CDR2 as FQNEAQ (reference sequence). Losses at the gene ends were 5 bases for V and 7 bases for J; bases not matched to a gene: 14. The CDR3 sequence: CASSPRPLGQGGGYTF. CDR3 bases: TGTGCCAGCAGCCCCCGCCCCCTGGGACAGGGTGGTGGCTACACCTTC.

This chain joins TRBV30 and TRBJ1-5; D is uncertain. Germline CDR1 GTSNPN, CDR2 SVGIG (reference sequence). Trimming removed 4 bases from V and 1 base from J, with 8 bases in between. The CDR3 sequence is 13 residues long. CDR3 region: CAWTAGSNQPQHF. CDR3 in DNA: TGTGCCTGGACAGCGGGCAGCAATCAGCCCCAGCATTTT.

This sequence joins TRBV27 and TRBJ2-1; D might be TRBD1 or TRBD2, each matching 7 bases. Germline-derived CDR1 and CDR2 are MNHEY and SMNVEV (reference sequence). The CDR3 has 13 amino acids. V gave up 5 bases and J gave up 7 bases, with 12 bases separating them. CDR3 sequence reads: CASSAGGGNEQFF. The CDR3 coding sequence is TGTGCCAGCAGTGCAGGGGGGGGTAATGAGCAGTTCTTC.

The chain carries TRBV27 and TRBJ1-6, with D uncertain. The CDR3 has 14 residues. V lost 3 bases, J lost 3 bases, and 6 bases lay in between. In germline, CDR1 is MNHEY, CDR2 SMNVEV (reference sequence). The CDR3 region has the DNA TGTGCCAGCAGTTTGGTTAACTATAATTCACCCCTCCACTTT. Residues: CASSLVNYNSPLHF.

This chain connects TRBV12-5 to TRBJ1-4, with a tentative D call TRBD1 (6 bases). The CDR3 spans 14 residues. V was shortened by 5 bases and J by 6 bases, with 13 bases between the two germline ends. The V gene's germline CDR1 is LGHNT and CDR2 FRNRAP. CDR3 loop: CASGPAGADEKLFF. The DNA of the CDR3 is TGTGCTAGTGGTCCCGCAGGGGCGGATGAAAAACTGTTTTTT.